These T cell receptor beta chains were read from a single sample in a study of blood T cells in healthy people across ages. One entry per CDR3 protein results from TCRdb running MiXCR on the 5' RACE reads. The table has 550,000 to 600,000 distinct CDR3 sequences, roughly 29% seen once; the top ten hold roughly 18%. The sequenced material came from blood. The receptors here all came from a woman in her sixties or seventies in good health. The CDR3 runs from the conserved cysteine through the conserved F or W. The D gene is left open where the match is weak. Clone sizes are given selectively: once, few, many, or a class where the clone is expanded.

- TRBJ2-3 few TRBV20-1 TGCAGTGGTTCCGGGTCTCGCACAGATACGCAGTATTTT CSGSGSRTDTQYF
- TRBJ1-4 many TRBV4-2 TGTGCCAGCAGCCACTCCAGGGCAACTAATGAAAAACTGTTTTTT CASSHSRATNEKLFF
- TRBJ1-4 few TRBV5-1 TGCGCCAGCAGAACAATATCAACTAATGAAAAACTGTTTTTT CASRTISTNEKLFF
- TRBJ2-7 - TRBV5-1 TGCGCCAGTAAAACCGGGACGGAGGCCTACGAGCAGTACTTC CASKTGTEAYEQYF
- TRBJ2-1 many TRBV7-9 TGTGCCAGCAGCTTAACATCTCCCGGGTCAGATGAGCAGTTCTTC CASSLTSPGSDEQFF
TRBD1 TRBJ2-5 few TRBV6-2/TRBV6-3 TGTGCCAGCAGTCGGACCGGGACAGAGAGAAAGACCCAGTACTTC CASSRTGTERKTQYF
- TRBJ1-2 many TRBV20-1 TGCAGTGCTAGTTACAGGACGGGGGGCTACACCTTC CSASYRTGGYTF
TRBD1 TRBJ2-7 - TRBV10-3 TGTGCCATCAGTGGGGACAGGGTCTACGAGCAGTACTTC CAISGDRVYEQYF
TRBD1 TRBJ2-5 - TRBV5-1 TGCGCCAGCAGCTCGGACAGGAACCAAGAGACCCAGTACTTC CASSSDRNQETQYF
- TRBJ2-7 - TRBV6-5 TGTGCCAGCAGGATGCGGTCTAAGTACTCCTACGAGCAGTACTTC CASRMRSKYSYEQYF
- TRBJ2-1 once TRBV7-2 TGTGCCAGCAGCTGGGAGGGGCAGGGGGCCGACAATGGGCAGTTCTTC CASSWEGQGADNGQFF
TRBD1 TRBJ2-2 - TRBV24-1 TGTGCCACCAGTGACCTTGACAGGGGTGCCGGGGAGCTGTTTTTT CATSDLDRGAGELFF
- TRBJ2-5 few TRBV20-1 TGCAGTGCTAGAGATCCGCTAGAAGAGACCCAGTACTTC CSARDPLEETQYF
- TRBJ2-1 - TRBV29-1 TGCAGCGTCCCCACCGGGGGCTATGCTCGCGAGCAGTTCTTC CSVPTGGYAREQFF
- TRBJ2-5 - TRBV20-1 TGCAGTGCTAGTAAGGGCGAGACCCAGTACTTC CSASKGETQYF
- TRBJ2-5 - TRBV4-3 TGCGCCAGCAGCCGGGGCGGGATTGCGACCCAGTACTTC CASSRGGIATQYF
- TRBJ2-5 few TRBV20-1 TGCAGTGCCCGCCCCCAGGAGGGATGGGAGACCCAGTACTTC CSARPQEGWETQYF
- TRBJ1-5 - TRBV15 TGTGCCACCGCCCCGGGGGCCTCTCGCAATCAGCCCCAGCATTTT CATAPGASRNQPQHF
- TRBJ2-7 few TRBV6-5 TGTGCCAGCAGGAGGGGATACGAGCAGTACTTC CASRRGYEQYF
- TRBJ2-2 - TRBV25-1 TGTGCCAGCAAAGTGGCAGGGGAGACCGGGGAGCTGTTTTTT CASKVAGETGELFF
- TRBJ2-7 few TRBV7-2 TGTGCCAGCAGCCCAATGCAGGACAGTTCCTACGAGCAGTACTTC CASSPMQDSSYEQYF
TRBD1 TRBJ1-2 few TRBV2 TGTGCCAGCGCTGGACAGGGGAGATTAGGGGGCTACACCTTC CASAGQGRLGGYTF
- TRBJ1-1 few TRBV5-1 TGCGCCAGCAGCAATCAGGGCAGGGGGAACACTGAAGCTTTCTTT CASSNQGRGNTEAFF
- TRBJ2-5 - TRBV6-1 TGTGCCAGCAGTGAATGGAACGCGCGTCGAGAGACCCAGTACTTC CASSEWNARRETQYF
TRBD1 TRBJ1-2 - TRBV5-1 TGCGCCAGCAGCGAGGACAGGTCCTATGGCTACACCTTC CASSEDRSYGYTF
TRBD1 TRBJ2-5 few TRBV25-1 TGTGCCAGCAGTGGACAGGGTAGGGAGACCCGGTACTTC CASSGQGRETRYF
- TRBJ1-2 - TRBV7-2 TGTGCCAGCAGCGCCCAGGGAATCTCTGGCTACACCTTC CASSAQGISGYTF
TRBD1 TRBJ1-1 few TRBV5-1 TGCGCCAGCAGCCCACAGACAGGGGGAGGAACTGAAGCTTTCTTT CASSPQTGGGTEAFF
- TRBJ2-5 few TRBV20-1 TGCAGTGCTAGTCGCCAGGGTTCATCAGAGACCCAGTACTTC CSASRQGSSETQYF
- TRBJ2-3 - TRBV6-5 TGTGCCAGCAGTTCGAGAAAATGGGGCACAGATACGCAGTATTTT CASSSRKWGTDTQYF
TRBD1 TRBJ1-1 few TRBV5-1 TGCGCCAGCAGCGTACAGGGGTTTGCGAACACTGAAGCTTTCTTT CASSVQGFANTEAFF
- TRBJ2-1 - TRBV2 TGTGCCAGCAGTGCCCAGGGGAGGCGATATGAGCAGTTCTTC CASSAQGRRYEQFF